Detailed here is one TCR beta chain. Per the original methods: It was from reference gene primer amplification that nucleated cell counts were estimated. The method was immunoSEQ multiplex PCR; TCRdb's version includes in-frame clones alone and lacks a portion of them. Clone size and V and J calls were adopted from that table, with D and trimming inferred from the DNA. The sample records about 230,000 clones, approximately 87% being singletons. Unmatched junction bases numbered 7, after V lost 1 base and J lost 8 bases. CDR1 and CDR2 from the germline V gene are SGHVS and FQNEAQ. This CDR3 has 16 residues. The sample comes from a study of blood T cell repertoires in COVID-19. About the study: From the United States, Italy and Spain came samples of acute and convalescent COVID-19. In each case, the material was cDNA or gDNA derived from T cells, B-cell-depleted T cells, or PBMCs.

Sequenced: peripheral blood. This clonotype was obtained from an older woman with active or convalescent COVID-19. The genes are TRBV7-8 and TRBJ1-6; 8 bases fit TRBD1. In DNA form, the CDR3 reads TGTGCCAGCAGCTTAGGTCACACAGGGGGTTATTCACCCCTCCACTTT. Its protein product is CASSLGHTGGYSPLHF.